The 16 T cell receptor beta chains reported below all come from one sample, sequenced in a study of blood T cell repertoires in COVID-19. Data came from immunoSEQ multiplex PCR; TCRdb stores just in-frame clones and leaves some out. The table shows around 70,000 clones, with around three quarters occurring only once. Input material: peripheral blood. These receptors were collected from a human donor in a cohort sampled during active COVID-19.

V usage is TRBV30 and J usage is TRBJ2-7, with 7 bases fitting TRBD1. Losses at the gene ends were 2 bases for V and 2 bases for J; bases not matched to a gene: 6. CDR3 length: 14 amino acids. CDR1 GTSNPN and CDR2 SVGIG come from the germline V gene (reference sequence). The CDR3 sequence: CAWSRTGLTYEQYF. The CDR3 DNA reads as TGTGCCTGGAGTCGGACAGGTCTAACCTACGAGCAGTACTTC.

The J gene is TRBJ2-4, the V gene TRBV7-2, with TRBD1 as a possible D gene (6 bases). Deletions cut 5 bases from V and 2 bases from J, with 16 bases between. CDR1 SGHTA and CDR2 FQGNSA come from the germline V gene. The CDR3 is 16 amino acids. DNA of the CDR3: TGTGCCAGCAGCGAAGAGGGGGAATCCCCCAAAAACATTCAGTACTTC. Translating gives CASSEEGESPKNIQYF.

The chain recombines TRBV28 with TRBJ2-7; a possible D gene is TRBD2 (7 bases). Per the germline V gene, CDR1 is MDHEN and CDR2 is SYDVKM. Trimming stripped 10 bases from V and 2 bases from J, with 18 bases between. The CDR3 totals 14 residues. Here the CDR3 reads CATQGGALPYEQYF. In DNA, the CDR3 is TGTGCCACCCAAGGGGGGGCCCTTCCCTACGAGCAGTACTTC.

The sample holds one count of this clone. The J gene is TRBJ2-5, the V gene TRBV5-1, with 13 bases fitting TRBD2. CDR3 length: 16 amino acids. The V gene's germline CDR1 is SGHRS and CDR2 YFSETQ. V shed 3 bases and J 2 bases; nucleotides not matched to a gene: 4. The CDR3 DNA sequence: TGCGCCAGCAGCTCGACTAGCGGGGGGTATCAAGAGACCCAGTACTTC. Translation: CASSSTSGGYQETQYF.

The chain uses TRBV2 and TRBJ2-7; 9 bases fit TRBD1. Per germline, CDR1 SNHLY and CDR2 FYNNEI. With 6 bases clipped from V and 9 bases from J, the junction kept 3 bases outside the gene matches. CDR3 length: 11 residues. CDR3 nucleotides: TGTGCCAGCAGGTCGACAGGGGGGCAGTACTTC. Protein product: CASRSTGGQYF. Combining the CDR3 with reference TRBV2 and TRBJ2-7 gives the whole variable domain EPEVTQTPSHQVTQMGQEVILRCVPISNHLYFYWYRQILGQKVEFLVSFYNNEISEKSEIFDDQFSVERPDGSNFTLKIRSTKLEDSAMYFCASRSTGGQYFGPGTRLTVT.

The CDR3 here is CAISTSGRGNTQYF. The CDR3 nucleotides are TGTGCCATCAGTACTAGCGGGAGGGGAAATACGCAGTATTTT. The rearrangement joins TRBV10-3 to TRBJ2-3, with TRBD2 matching 13 bases. CDR1 is ENHRY and CDR2 is SYGVKD in the germline V gene. V shed 5 bases and J 7 bases; nucleotides not matched to a gene: 3. The CDR3 covers 14 residues.

This clone was picked up a small number of times. V is TRBV30 and J is TRBJ1-2, with D maybe TRBD1 (6 bases). In germline, CDR1 is GTSNPN, CDR2 SVGIG (reference sequence). This CDR3 has 13 residues. Trimming shortened V by 8 bases and J by 8 bases, and 21 bases separated the two germline ends. This CDR3 is CALEGGGGGGYTF. In DNA form, the CDR3 reads TGTGCCCTGGAAGGAGGGGGGGGCGGCGGCTACACCTTC.

The chain recombines TRBV9 with TRBJ2-1, with D tentatively TRBD1 (6 bases). CDR1 is SGDLS, CDR2 YYNGEE, per germline. The V end lost 4 bases, the J end lost 10 bases, and 9 bases lay between the germline ends. The CDR3 is 11 amino acids. CDR3 sequence: CASSRQEEQFF. The CDR3 DNA reads TGTGCCAGCAGCCGACAGGAAGAGCAGTTCTTC.

The chain links TRBV28 to TRBJ2-5; 10 bases agree with TRBD1. CDR3 size: 13 residues. V lost 6 bases to trimming and J lost 5 bases; unmatched junction nucleotides: 3. Germline CDR1 reads MDHEN; CDR2 reads SYDVKM. CDR3 protein: CASRLTGGETQYF. In nucleotides, the CDR3 is TGTGCCAGCAGGCTGACAGGGGGCGAGACCCAGTACTTC. Variable domain in full (rest from reference TRBV28 and TRBJ2-5): DVKVTQSSRYLVKRTGEKVFLECVQDMDHENMFWYRQDPGLGLRLIYFSYDVKMKEKGDIPEGYSVSREKKERFSLILESASTNQTSMYLCASRLTGGETQYFGPGTRLLVL.

This clone is a singleton in its sample. The chain is built from TRBV11-2 and TRBJ2-1; D is unresolved. CDR1 and CDR2 from the germline V gene are SGHAT and FQNNGV. Trimming stripped 0 bases from V and 15 bases from J, with 12 bases between. The CDR3 is 12 amino acids. The CDR3 nucleotides read TGTGCCAGCAGCTTAGAGGGCGTTCAATCGTTCTTC. Its translation is CASSLEGVQSFF. The whole variable domain, remainder taken from reference TRBV11-2 and TRBJ2-1, is EAGVAQSPRYKIIEKRQSVAFWCNPISGHATLYWYQQILGQGPKLLIQFQNNGVVDDSQLPKDRFSAERLKGVDSTLKIQPAKLEDSAVYLCASSLEGVQSFFGPGTRLTVL.

The V gene is TRBV29-1, the J gene TRBJ2-3; TRBD2 matches 12 bases. The CDR3 spans 17 residues. Germline V gene data show CDR1 as SQVTM and CDR2 as ANQGSEA. V was clipped by 4 bases and J by 4 bases; unmatched bases: 12. The chain's CDR3 is CSVAPASGRVSPDTQYF. In DNA form, the CDR3 reads TGCAGCGTTGCCCCCGCTAGCGGGAGGGTATCGCCAGATACGCAGTATTTT.

This clone was counted between two and nine times. Written as DNA, the CDR3 is TGTGCCAGGTCGGCGGGGGGCAGCTCCTACAATGAGCAGTTCTTC. Amino acid sequence: CARSAGGSSYNEQFF. V and J are TRBV2 and TRBJ2-1; 8 bases agree with TRBD2. The germline gives CDR1 SNHLY, CDR2 FYNNEI. V shed 9 bases and J 0 bases; nucleotides not matched to a gene: 7. The CDR3 length is 15 residues.

V gene TRBV11-2 combines with J gene TRBJ1-3, with 9 bases identical to TRBD1. The CDR3 contains 18 residues. Germline V lookup: CDR1 SGHAT, CDR2 FQNNGV. V lost 1 base to trimming and J lost 5 bases; unmatched junction nucleotides: 12. CDR3 sequence reads: CASSLAVSGTGTRNTIYF. The CDR3 DNA is TGTGCCAGCAGCTTAGCAGTTTCGGGGACAGGGACGCGAAACACCATATATTTT.

This clone came up once. This chain uses TRBV27 with TRBJ2-7, with D maybe TRBD2 (5 bases). This CDR3 has 15 residues. Looked up from germline, CDR1 is MNHEY and CDR2 is SMNVEV (reference sequence). Deletions cut 3 bases from V and 2 bases from J, with 14 bases between. CDR3 bases: TGTGCCAGCAGTTTTCTGACTACAGCGGCCTACGAGCAGTACTTC. It encodes CASSFLTTAAYEQYF.

J is TRBJ1-1 and V is TRBV19, with D possibly matching TRBD1 (5 bases). V lost 6 bases and J lost 0, with 11 bases in between. This CDR3 is 14 amino acids long. CDR1 LNHDA and CDR2 SQIVND come from the germline V gene (reference sequence). CDR3 in DNA: TGTGCCAGTAGCCTTGTAGGGGTGAACACTGAAGCTTTCTTT. Its translation is CASSLVGVNTEAFF.

The gene calls are TRBV15 and TRBJ1-2; tentative D call: TRBD1 (5 bases). CDR3 length equals 15 residues. V lost 3 bases, J lost 4 bases, and 15 bases lay in between. Per the germline V gene, CDR1 is LNHNV and CDR2 is YYDKDF (reference sequence). This chain's CDR3 is CATSRGEGNAYGYTF. The DNA of the CDR3 is TGTGCCACCAGCAGGGGGGAGGGGAACGCCTATGGCTACACCTTC.